This T cell receptor beta chain was obtained from a study of cytomegalovirus exposure and HLA in healthy donors. About this clone: No antigen is known for it. Other DNA sequences of this sample code for an identical CDR3.

A multiplex PCR was run with 60 Vbeta primers and 13 Jbeta primers. The table came from immunoSEQ multiplex PCR; TCRdb's copy has only in-frame clones and leaves some out. This table has about 190,000 clones, roughly 82% appearing once. Study conclusions and caveats: Later on, analysis showed that most CMV-associated TCR beta chains appeared to be HLA-restricted. The likely origin of a cluster of highly shared sequence variants was a sequencing artifact.

This CDR3 has 13 residues. The germline gives CDR1 SGHDN, CDR2 FVKESK. V lost 1 base and J lost 8, with 11 bases in between. The sequencing input was PBMCs. The J gene is TRBJ1-2, the V gene TRBV14, with D hard to call. The source is a woman between 50 and 59 years old in good health and CMV-seropositive. CDR3 protein: CASSQGPGRGYTF. CDR3 nucleotides: TGTGCCAGCAGCCAAGGCCCGGGTCGGGGCTACACCTTC. The full variable domain, with the rest looked up from reference TRBV14 and TRBJ1-2, is EAGVTQFPSHSVIEKGQTVTLRCDPISGHDNLYWYRRVMGKEIKFLLHFVKESKQDESGMPNNRFLAERTGGTYSTLKVQPAELEDSGVYFCASSQGPGRGYTFGSGTRLTVV.